This T cell receptor beta chain was retrieved from a study of T cells in Graves' hyperthyroidism and ophthalmopathy. Overall study results and limits: In the blood, most expanded thyroid clonotypes above 0.001 appeared as well.

Stable disease denoted Graves' hyperthyroidism without ophthalmopathy progression within 18 months. Fresh peripheral blood, around 10 ml of it, supplied the PBMCs. Germline-derived CDR1 and CDR2 are DFQATT and SNEGSKA (reference sequence). The CDR3 totals 16 residues. V shed 0 bases and J 4 bases; nucleotides not matched to a gene: 8. Using RNA transcripts as the source, TCR beta CDR3 regions were amplified. HTBI primers were employed in a first-round RT-PCR of the TCR CDR3. TCRdb processed the multiplex PCR reads anew with MiXCR; each CDR3 protein has one entry. The table lists around 350,000 distinct CDR3 sequences, 19% of them singletons, with 3.7% in the top ten. This clonotype was observed many times. The target antigen is unknown.

This TCR came from a woman younger than 35 with Graves' hyperthyroidism. The sample comprised blood. J is TRBJ2-2 and V is TRBV20-1; 7 bases fit TRBD2. The CDR3 sequence is CSARDERGTRTGELFF. The CDR3 DNA is TGCAGTGCTAGAGATGAGCGGGGCACGCGCACCGGGGAGCTGTTTTTT.